This entry lists 10 T cell receptor beta chains sequenced from one sample in a study of T cells in narcolepsy. The method was immunoSEQ multiplex PCR; TCRdb's version includes in-frame clones alone and lacks a portion of them. The profile covers around 33,000 clones, with roughly four fifths appearing a single time and roughly 2.5% taken by the ten largest. The source material was CD45RA- memory CD4+ T cells from PBMCs. These receptors originate from a human donor with narcolepsy.

The chain uses TRBV2 and TRBJ2-3; TRBD2 matches at 9 bases. The CDR3 length is 14 residues. The V and J ends lost 8 bases and 2 bases, in that order; junction bases with no gene match: 5. From germline, CDR1 is SNHLY and CDR2 FYNNEI. Here the CDR3 reads CASGIAGATDTQYF. The CDR3 region has the DNA TGTGCCAGCGGGATAGCGGGGGCCACAGATACGCAGTATTTT.

This clone has a single count. The chain combines TRBV5-1 with TRBJ2-2; the match to TRBD1 covers 8 bases. In germline, CDR1 is SGHRS, CDR2 YFSETQ. V was clipped by 0 bases and J by 4 bases; unmatched bases: 8. This CDR3 region has 17 residues. CDR3 protein: CASSLDGQGARTGELFF. Here the CDR3 DNA reads TGCGCCAGCAGCTTGGACGGGCAGGGGGCGCGCACCGGGGAGCTGTTTTTT. The variable domain in full, with the rest retrieved from reference TRBV5-1 and TRBJ2-2, is KAGVTQTPRYLIKTRGQQVTLSCSPISGHRSVSWYQQTPGQGLQFLFEYFSETQRNKGNFPGRFSGRQFSNSRSEMNVSTLELGDSALYLCASSLDGQGARTGELFFGEGSRLTVL.

This chain uses TRBV11-3 with TRBJ2-3; D is unresolved. Trimming shortened V by 3 bases and J by 2 bases, and 9 bases separated the two germline ends. The CDR3 extends over 14 amino acids. CDR1 and CDR2 (germline): SGHNT, YENEEA. CDR3 DNA sequence: TGTGCCAGCAGCTTGATAGGCAACACAGATACGCAGTATTTT. It encodes CASSLIGNTDTQYF.

The CDR3 DNA follows: TGTGCCAGCAGTTTATTGACAGCCACTACTCAAACCGGGGAGCTGTTTTTT. The encoded protein is CASSLLTATTQTGELFF. The J gene is TRBJ2-2, the V gene TRBV27; TRBD1 might be the D (5 bases). CDR1 and CDR2 (germline): MNHEY, SMNVEV (reference sequence). The CDR3 runs to 17 residues. V was cut by 1 base and J by 5 bases, with 17 bases left in between.

This chain uses TRBV7-2 with TRBJ1-2, with no clear D. The CDR3 loop spans 13 amino acids. Germline V lookup: CDR1 SGHTA, CDR2 FQGNSA. Trimming pared 1 base from V and 5 bases from J, leaving 8 bases between. The CDR3 bases are TGTGCCAGCAGCTTAGGCAGGCCGTATGGCTACACCTTC. Residues: CASSLGRPYGYTF.

This clone has just one count. The rearrangement uses TRBV30 and TRBJ2-1; TRBD2 matches at 10 bases. CDR3 length: 15 amino acids. The germline CDR1 and CDR2 sequences are GTSNPN and SVGIG (reference sequence). V lost 5 bases and J lost 9; bases outside the gene matches: 13. The CDR3 loop reads CAWARTAGGQSEQFF. The CDR3 DNA is TGTGCCTGGGCCCGTACAGCGGGGGGGCAGAGTGAGCAGTTCTTC.

This sequence joins TRBV5-1 and TRBJ1-1; D call uncertain. There are 14 residues in the CDR3. The V and J ends lost 2 bases and 4 bases respectively, with 12 bases between them. Germline assignment: CDR1 SGHRS and CDR2 YFSETQ. DNA of the CDR3: TGCGCCAGCAGCTTTGGTAGGGAAGGCACTGAAGCTTTCTTT. Translation: CASSFGREGTEAFF.

The CDR3 reads CASGFSGGASVSSYNEQFF. The CDR3, as DNA: TGTGCTAGTGGTTTCTCGGGGGGGGCCTCTGTAAGCTCCTACAATGAGCAGTTCTTC. The chain is built from TRBV12-5 and TRBJ2-1; 8 positions match TRBD2. The ends lost 3 bases at V and 0 bases at J; junction bases unmatched: 13. The CDR3 covers 19 residues. Per the germline V gene, CDR1 is LGHNT and CDR2 is FRNRAP. Using reference TRBV12-5 and TRBJ2-1 for the parts outside the CDR3, the full variable domain is DARVTQTPRHKVTEMGQEVTMRCQPILGHNTVFWYRQTMMQGLELLAYFRNRAPLDDSGMPKDRFSAEMPDATLATLKIQPSEPRDSAVYFCASGFSGGASVSSYNEQFFGPGTRLTVL.

This clone occurred a few times. The chain links TRBV19 to TRBJ1-5; D not certain. Between the trimmed V and J ends, which lost 3 bases and 10 bases, there was a span of 7 bases. There are 11 residues in the CDR3. CDR1 and CDR2 from the germline V gene are LNHDA and SQIVND (reference sequence). This CDR3 reads CASSMTGPQHF. The CDR3 DNA follows: TGTGCCAGTAGTATGACGGGACCCCAGCATTTT. Based on the CDR3 plus reference TRBV19 and TRBJ1-5, the full variable domain is DGGITQSPKYLFRKEGQNVTLSCEQNLNHDAMYWYRQDPGQGLRLIYYSQIVNDFQKGDIAEGYSVSREKKESFPLTVTSAQKNPTAFYLCASSMTGPQHFGDGTRLSIL.

The genes are TRBV11-3 and TRBJ2-5; 9 nucleotides align to TRBD2. The CDR3 is made up of 16 amino acids. J gave up 5 bases and V 5 bases, and 12 bases lay outside the gene matches. The germline gives CDR1 SGHNT, CDR2 YENEEA. DNA for the CDR3: TGTGCCAGCAGCCCCGGTATAGCGGGGGCCGTTGAGACCCAGTACTTC. This sequence encodes CASSPGIAGAVETQYF.